The 25 T cell receptor beta chains reported below all come from one sample, sequenced in a study of blood T cell repertoires in COVID-19. Measured with immunoSEQ multiplex PCR; TCRdb has only the in-frame clones, and not every one. The sample lists some 100,000 clones, about 81% occurring once. The specimen sequenced was peripheral blood. These receptors were taken from a woman aged 60-75 years with acute or convalescent COVID-19.

The V and J genes are TRBV3-1 (or the pseudogene TRBV3-2) and TRBJ1-2; no clear D gene. The CDR3 is 12 amino acids. CDR1 and CDR2 from the germline V gene are LGHDT and YNNKEL (reference sequence). Deletions cut 5 bases from V and 7 bases from J, with 11 bases between. CDR3 sequence reads: CASSGSLGGYTF. DNA for the CDR3: TGTGCCAGCAGCGGATCCCTAGGTGGCTACACCTTC.

The J gene is TRBJ1-4, the V gene TRBV18; 7 bases are shared with TRBD1. From germline, CDR1 is KGHSH and CDR2 LQKENI. The CDR3 consists of 15 residues. The junction had 9 bases not matched to a gene; V was cut back by 5 bases and J by 6 bases. CDR3 nucleotides: TGTGCCAGCTCAGTCCGACAGGGCGAAGATGAAAAACTGTTTTTT. Protein: CASSVRQGEDEKLFF.

The table lists this clone with a few counts. This chain uses TRBV9 with TRBJ1-4; D gene uncertain. V was cut by 3 bases and J by 5 bases, with 14 bases left in between. Germline assignment: CDR1 SGDLS and CDR2 YYNGEE. This CDR3 has 15 amino acids. CDR3 amino acids: CASSGPGEGNEKLFF. CDR3 nucleotides: TGTGCCAGCAGCGGACCGGGAGAGGGAAATGAAAAACTGTTTTTT. The full variable domain, rest sourced from reference TRBV9 and TRBJ1-4, is DSGVTQTPKHLITATGQRVTLRCSPRSGDLSVYWYQQSLDQGLQFLIQYYNGEERAKGNILERFSAQQFPDLHSELNLSSLELGDSALYFCASSGPGEGNEKLFFGSGTQLSVL.

The chain carries TRBV19 and TRBJ1-1, with D possibly TRBD1 on 5 matching bases. Per germline, CDR1 LNHDA and CDR2 SQIVND (reference sequence). Trimming left V 1 base short and J 6 bases short, with 15 bases between. CDR3 length: 15 amino acids. CDR3 in DNA: TGTGCCAGTAGTATAGTACCCGTAAGGGGTTCTGAAGCTTTCTTT. Residues: CASSIVPVRGSEAFF.

The V gene is TRBV15, the J gene TRBJ1-6; 8 positions agree with TRBD1. From germline, CDR1 is LNHNV and CDR2 YYDKDF (reference sequence). This CDR3 has 16 residues. J lost 7 bases, V lost 2 bases, and 7 bases had no gene match. The CDR3 DNA reads TGTGCCACCAGCAGAACTAGGACAGGGCAGAATTCACCCCTCCACTTT. Translated, it gives CATSRTRTGQNSPLHF.

Only a few counts were recorded for this clone. This chain connects TRBV5-3 to TRBJ1-5; no clear D gene. TRBV5-3 is recorded as an ORF, its role being uncertain. Trimming removed 3 bases at V and 0 bases at J, with 22 bases between. This CDR3 is 19 amino acids long. The CDR3 loop reads CARSSTVRSAYYSNQPQHF. As DNA, the CDR3 is TGTGCCAGAAGCTCTACGGTTCGTTCTGCTTACTATAGCAATCAGCCCCAGCATTTT.

This clone was recorded a few times. The gene calls are TRBV19 and TRBJ2-2; the match to TRBD1 covers 10 bases. The CDR3 length is 15 residues. Germline V gene sequence: CDR1 LNHDA, CDR2 SQIVND (reference sequence). V shed 10 bases, J shed 6 bases, and the junction held 11 bases outside the gene matches. CDR3 in amino acids: CATLPGQGRSGELFF. The CDR3 coding sequence is TGTGCCACCCTCCCGGGACAGGGGCGCTCCGGGGAGCTGTTTTTT.

The chain combines TRBV9 with TRBJ1-1; 7 nucleotides line up with TRBD1. The CDR3 is 16 residues long. Losses at the gene ends were 0 bases for V and 0 bases for J; bases not matched to a gene: 5. In germline, CDR1 is SGDLS, CDR2 YYNGEE. The CDR3 DNA reads as TGTGCCAGCAGCGTAGGCGCAGGGGGACTGAACACTGAAGCTTTCTTT. Amino acids: CASSVGAGGLNTEAFF.

The genes are TRBV7-3 and TRBJ1-2, with 9 bases fitting TRBD1. This CDR3 comprises 18 residues. Germline loops: CDR1 SGHTA, CDR2 FQGTGA. J was trimmed by 6 bases and V by 5 bases; bases with no gene match: 19. The CDR3 region has the DNA TGTGCCAGCAGCGTCGACGGGACAGGGATTCCCCATTTGCATGGCTACACCTTC. Translating it yields CASSVDGTGIPHLHGYTF.

V is TRBV7-9 and J is TRBJ2-7, with D hard to call. The CDR3 has 12 residues. The germline V gene has CDR1 SEHNR and CDR2 FQNEAQ (reference sequence). V was shortened by 5 bases and J by 2 bases, with 7 bases between the two germline ends. For the CDR3, the DNA is TGTGCCAGCAGCCTTACAGCCTACGAGCAGTACTTC. It encodes CASSLTAYEQYF.

V is TRBV6-2 or TRBV6-3 and J is TRBJ1-6, with D perhaps matching TRBD1 (6 bases). CDR3 length: 14 amino acids. Germline V gives CDR1 MNHEY, CDR2 SVGEGT. V was pared by 2 bases and J by 7 bases, with 9 bases between. Here the CDR3 reads CASSYGGQNSPLHF. CDR3 in DNA: TGTGCCAGCAGTTACGGGGGCCAAAATTCACCCCTCCACTTT.

V gene TRBV3-1 (or the pseudogene TRBV3-2) combines with J gene TRBJ2-2; D ambiguous. The CDR3 sequence is 13 residues long. Germline V CDR1 and CDR2: LGHDT, YNNKEL (reference sequence). Trimming shortened V by 4 bases and J by 2 bases, and 5 bases separated the two germline ends. The CDR3 bases are TGTGCCAGCAGCCCCTCTAACACCGGGGAGCTGTTTTTT. It specifies CASSPSNTGELFF.

The chain carries TRBV27 and TRBJ2-7, with D possibly being TRBD2 (6 bases). The CDR3 totals 13 residues. V lost 5 bases and J 4 bases, leaving 12 bases between the germline ends. CDR1 is MNHEY, CDR2 SMNVEV, per germline (reference sequence). The CDR3 loop is CASSTVSGYEQYF. For the CDR3, the DNA is TGTGCCAGCAGTACGGTGAGCGGGTACGAGCAGTACTTC.

The chain has TRBV20-1 and TRBJ1-4; D is unclear. V was cut by 3 bases and J by 8 bases, with 7 bases left in between. Germline V gene data show CDR1 as DFQATT and CDR2 as SNEGSKA (reference sequence). The CDR3 extends over 11 amino acids. CDR3 amino acids: CSASHREKLFF. Here the CDR3 DNA reads TGCAGTGCTAGTCATCGGGAAAAACTGTTTTTT.

The genes are TRBV7-9 and TRBJ2-3, with D possibly matching TRBD2 (5 bases). Trimming took 11 bases from V and 5 from J, leaving 8 bases between them. In germline, CDR1 is SEHNR, CDR2 FQNEAQ (reference sequence). CDR3 length: 10 residues. CDR3 sequence (DNA): TGTGCCTACGCGGGAGATACGCAGTATTTT. This encodes CAYAGDTQYF.

Notes on this clone: This sample also contains other DNA sequences that code for the same CDR3. This rearrangement joins TRBV12-3 or TRBV12-4 to TRBJ2-2; D gene ambiguous. V was shortened by 2 bases and J by 1 base, with 2 bases between the two germline ends. The CDR3 loop spans 13 amino acids. The CDR3 loop is CASSLQNTGELFF. In DNA, the CDR3 is TGTGCCAGCAGTTTACAGAACACCGGGGAGCTGTTTTTT.

V is TRBV4-1 and J is TRBJ2-5; tentative D call: TRBD2 (7 bases). Trimming left V 0 bases short and J 5 bases short, with 13 bases between. The CDR3 totals 15 residues. Germline-derived CDR1 and CDR2 are MGHRA and YSYEKL. This CDR3 is CASSQDRGALETQYF. The CDR3 bases are TGCGCCAGCAGCCAAGATCGGGGGGCTTTGGAGACCCAGTACTTC.

The chain uses TRBV6-5 and TRBJ1-1, with D perhaps matching TRBD1 (6 bases). CDR3 length: 13 residues. CDR1 and CDR2 (germline): MNHEY, SVGAGI. V was shortened by 6 bases and J by 5 bases, with 13 bases between the two germline ends. The CDR3 sequence is CASSGGAQTEAFF. The CDR3 DNA sequence: TGTGCCAGCAGCGGGGGGGCTCAGACTGAAGCTTTCTTT.

This sequence joins TRBV2 and TRBJ1-5; 8 bases agree with TRBD1. This CDR3 is 13 amino acids long. The V and J ends lost 8 bases and 6 bases, in that order; junction bases with no gene match: 6. CDR1 SNHLY and CDR2 FYNNEI come from the germline V gene. CDR3 sequence: CASHRGFGQPQHF. DNA of the CDR3: TGTGCCAGCCACAGGGGGTTCGGTCAGCCCCAGCATTTT.

V and J are TRBV2 and TRBJ1-2; perhaps TRBD1 as D (6 bases). Germline CDR1 and CDR2: SNHLY and FYNNEI. The CDR3 is made up of 13 amino acids. Deletions cut 4 bases from V and 2 bases from J, with 8 bases between. CDR3 sequence: CASSAQGNYGYTF. The CDR3, as DNA: TGTGCCAGCAGTGCCCAGGGGAACTATGGCTACACCTTC.

There are a few counts of this clone. The gene calls are TRBV6-6 and TRBJ2-3; 11 nucleotides match TRBD2. J gave up 0 bases and V 5 bases, and 7 bases lay outside the gene matches. The CDR3 totals 17 residues. Germline V lookup: CDR1 MNHNY, CDR2 SVGAGI (reference sequence). CDR3 sequence: CASSPSGGQLSTDTQYF. CDR3 nucleotides: TGTGCCAGCAGTCCTAGCGGGGGGCAACTAAGCACAGATACGCAGTATTTT.

The chain is built from TRBV5-1 and TRBJ1-1, with 11 bases that match TRBD1. The germline V gene encodes CDR1 SGHRS and CDR2 YFSETQ. V gave up 9 bases and J gave up 1 base; unmatched junction bases: 5. This CDR3 region has 14 residues. The CDR3 nucleotides are TGCGCCACCGGACAGGGGGCGGCGAACACTGAAGCTTTCTTT. Its translation is CATGQGAANTEAFF.

The V call is TRBV4-1, the J call TRBJ2-7, with TRBD1 matching over 9 bases. V shed 5 bases, J shed 4 bases, and the junction held 9 bases outside the gene matches. The CDR3 has 15 amino acids. Germline CDR1 MGHRA, CDR2 YSYEKL. The CDR3 sequence: CASSGEDRGIYEQYF. In DNA form, the CDR3 reads TGCGCCAGCAGCGGGGAGGACAGGGGAATTTACGAGCAGTACTTC.

This clone came up once. The chain has TRBV10-3 and TRBJ2-1; 13 bases are a match to TRBD2. J was trimmed by 0 bases and V by 6 bases; bases with no gene match: 8. Germline V CDR1 and CDR2: ENHRY, SYGVKD. The CDR3 runs 18 residues. CDR3 bases: TGTGCCATCAGAGCAACTAGCGGGGGGGTCAGCTCCTACAATGAGCAGTTCTTC. As protein: CAIRATSGGVSSYNEQFF.

This clone was seen a few times. The chain links TRBV5-5 to TRBJ1-6; D remains unclear. In germline, CDR1 is SGHKS, CDR2 YYEKEE (reference sequence). This CDR3 is built from 13 residues. V shed 1 base and J shed 6 bases, with 5 bases lying between them. CDR3 sequence reads: CASSLLRNSPLHF. DNA for the CDR3: TGTGCCAGCAGCTTGTTGCGTAATTCACCCCTCCACTTT.